There are a few counts of the clone carrying this T cell receptor (beta chain). Its specificity is not known. This record comes from a study of identical twins. Study-level findings and limits: Within twin pairs, the out-of-frame alpha sequences they shared showed excess low generation probability.

This CDR3 has 12 residues. The germline gives CDR1 LNHNV, CDR2 YYDKDF (reference sequence). Trimming pared 6 bases from V and 0 bases from J, leaving 4 bases between. TCRdb re-derived calls from the 5' RACE reads in MiXCR, one entry per CDR3 protein. The top ten hold around 8.3% of the sample, which has around 220,000 distinct CDR3 sequences, around an eighth seen once. The chain carries TRBV15 and TRBJ2-3, with D unresolved. The sequencing sample was made of memory (CD45RO+) T cells sorted from blood. This clonotype was sampled from a woman aged 18-29 years in good health. The CDR3 nucleotides are TGTGCCACCAGGGAGAGCACAGATACGCAGTATTTT. Amino acid sequence: CATRESTDTQYF.